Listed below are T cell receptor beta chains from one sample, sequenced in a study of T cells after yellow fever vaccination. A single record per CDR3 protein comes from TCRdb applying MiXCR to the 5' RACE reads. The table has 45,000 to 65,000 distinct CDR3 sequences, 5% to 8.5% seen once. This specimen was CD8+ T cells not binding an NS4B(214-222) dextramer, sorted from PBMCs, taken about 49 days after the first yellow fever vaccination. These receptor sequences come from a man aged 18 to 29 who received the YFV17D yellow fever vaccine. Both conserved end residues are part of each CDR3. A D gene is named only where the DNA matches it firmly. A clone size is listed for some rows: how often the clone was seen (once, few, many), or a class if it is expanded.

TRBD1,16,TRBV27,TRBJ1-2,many,CASSSKGQGRFYGYTF,TGTGCCAGCAGTTCCAAAGGACAGGGGAGATTCTATGGCTACACCTTC
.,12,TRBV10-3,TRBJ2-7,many,CAISETVYEQYF,TGTGCCATCAGTGAGACAGTCTACGAGCAGTACTTC
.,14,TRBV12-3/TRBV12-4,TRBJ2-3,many,CASSYLLGLDTQYF,TGTGCCAGCAGTTACCTATTAGGGCTGGATACGCAGTATTTT
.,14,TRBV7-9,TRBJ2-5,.,CASSLVGESETQYF,TGTGCCAGCAGCTTAGTGGGCGAGTCCGAGACCCAGTACTTC
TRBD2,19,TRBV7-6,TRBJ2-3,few,CASRQNRGEAGGPGDTQYF,TGTGCCAGCAGGCAGAACAGGGGAGAAGCGGGGGGGCCTGGAGATACGCAGTATTTT
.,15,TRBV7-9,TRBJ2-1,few,CASSSTSPRGIGQFF,TGTGCCAGCAGCTCCACGAGCCCCAGGGGTATCGGGCAGTTCTTC
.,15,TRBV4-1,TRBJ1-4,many,CASSQSNGLNEKLFF,TGCGCCAGCAGCCAATCTAATGGACTTAATGAAAAACTGTTTTTT
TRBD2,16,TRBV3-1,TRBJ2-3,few,CASSQGLRGGGDTQYF,TGTGCCAGCAGCCAAGGGCTTCGCGGGGGGGGGGATACGCAGTATTTT
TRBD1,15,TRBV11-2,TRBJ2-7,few,CASSLTGDSSYEQYF,TGTGCCAGCAGCTTAACAGGGGATAGCTCCTACGAGCAGTACTTC
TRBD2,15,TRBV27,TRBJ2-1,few,CASSVSGGGSDEQFF,TGTGCCAGCAGTGTCAGCGGGGGGGGCTCTGATGAGCAGTTCTTC
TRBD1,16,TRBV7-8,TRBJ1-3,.,CASSVGTEGLQNTIYF,TGTGCCAGCAGCGTCGGGACAGAGGGACTTCAAAACACCATATATTTT
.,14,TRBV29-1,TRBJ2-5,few,CSVEEDYPPETQYF,TGCAGCGTTGAAGAGGACTACCCTCCAGAGACCCAGTACTTC
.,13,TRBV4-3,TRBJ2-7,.,CASSQGSSYEQYF,TGCGCCAGCAGCCAAGGCAGCTCCTACGAGCAGTACTTC
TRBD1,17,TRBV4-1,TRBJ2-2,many,CASSQDLTGWAVGELFF,TGCGCCAGCAGCCAAGATCTGACAGGGTGGGCAGTCGGGGAGCTGTTTTTT
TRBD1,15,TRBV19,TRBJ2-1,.,CASSIPGQTYNEQFF,TGTGCCAGTAGTATTCCGGGACAGACCTACAATGAGCAGTTCTTC
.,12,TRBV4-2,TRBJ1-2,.,CATGRTENGYTF,TGTGCCACCGGGAGGACTGAGAATGGCTACACCTTC
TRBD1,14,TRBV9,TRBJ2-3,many,CASSPGQYPDTQYF,TGTGCCAGCAGCCCGGGACAGTACCCAGATACGCAGTATTTT
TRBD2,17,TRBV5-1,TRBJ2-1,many,CASSFLNGLAGTSEQFF,TGCGCCAGCAGCTTCCTCAACGGACTAGCAGGGACAAGTGAGCAGTTCTTC
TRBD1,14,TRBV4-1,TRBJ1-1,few,CASSPGQGLTEAFF,TGCGCCAGCAGCCCTGGACAGGGTTTAACTGAAGCTTTCTTT
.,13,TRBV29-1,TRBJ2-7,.,CSVEVSTSYEQYF,TGCAGCGTTGAGGTCAGTACCTCCTACGAGCAGTACTTC
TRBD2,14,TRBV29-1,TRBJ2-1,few,CRGSVAGPGGEQFF,TGCAGGGGCTCCGTAGCGGGGCCGGGGGGTGAGCAGTTCTTC
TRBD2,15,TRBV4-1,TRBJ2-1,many,CASSQGGGAYNEQFF,TGCGCCAGCAGCCAAGGCGGGGGGGCTTACAATGAGCAGTTCTTC
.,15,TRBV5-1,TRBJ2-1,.,CASSYLSGGFNEQFF,TGCGCCAGCAGCTACCTCTCGGGGGGCTTCAATGAGCAGTTCTTC
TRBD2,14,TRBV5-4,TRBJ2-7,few,CASSFGTSSYEQYF,TGTGCCAGCAGCTTCGGGACTAGCTCCTACGAGCAGTACTTC
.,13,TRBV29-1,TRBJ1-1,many,CSVEVPGSTEAFF,TGCAGCGTTGAGGTTCCCGGGAGCACTGAAGCTTTCTTT
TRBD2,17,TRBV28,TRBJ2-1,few,CASSTPYKRGAYNEQFF,TGTGCCAGCAGCACCCCGTACAAGCGGGGGGCATACAATGAGCAGTTCTTC
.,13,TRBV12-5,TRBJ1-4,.,CASAVGTNEKLFF,TGTGCTAGTGCGGTCGGAACTAATGAAAAACTGTTTTTT
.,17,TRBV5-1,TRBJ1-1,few,CASSLGFFGALDTEAFF,TGCGCCAGCAGCTTGGGTTTCTTCGGGGCCCTTGACACTGAAGCTTTCTTT
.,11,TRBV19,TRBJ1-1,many,CASKRDTEAFF,TGTGCCAGTAAAAGGGACACTGAAGCTTTCTTT
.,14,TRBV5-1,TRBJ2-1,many,CASRAPSSYNEQFF,TGCGCCAGCAGGGCTCCGAGCTCCTACAATGAGCAGTTCTTC
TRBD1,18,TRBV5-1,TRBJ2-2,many,CASLNPNPGQTYTGELFF,TGCGCCAGCCTGAATCCTAATCCGGGACAGACTTACACCGGGGAGCTGTTTTTT